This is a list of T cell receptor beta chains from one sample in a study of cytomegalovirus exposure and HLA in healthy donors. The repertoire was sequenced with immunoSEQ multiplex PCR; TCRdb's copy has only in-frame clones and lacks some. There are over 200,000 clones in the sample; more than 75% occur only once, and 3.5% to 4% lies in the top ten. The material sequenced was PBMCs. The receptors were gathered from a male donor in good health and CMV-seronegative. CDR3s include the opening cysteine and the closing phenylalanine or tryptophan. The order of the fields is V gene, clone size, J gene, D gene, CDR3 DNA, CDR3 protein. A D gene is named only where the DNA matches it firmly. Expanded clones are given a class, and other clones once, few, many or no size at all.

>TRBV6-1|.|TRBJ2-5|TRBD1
TGTGCCAGCAGTTGGGACAGGAGGACCCAGTACTTC
CASSWDRRTQYF
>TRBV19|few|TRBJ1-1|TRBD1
TGTGCCAGTAACGCGGACAGGGGGACTGAAGCTTTCTTT
CASNADRGTEAFF
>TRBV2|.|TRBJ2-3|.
TGTGCCAGCAATGGACTAAGCACAGATACGCAGTATTTT
CASNGLSTDTQYF
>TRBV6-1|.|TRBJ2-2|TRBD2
TGTGCCAGCAAAAGCGGGAGAGGCTTCGCCGGGGAGCTGTTTTTT
CASKSGRGFAGELFF
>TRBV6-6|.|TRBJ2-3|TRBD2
TGTGCCAGCAAATTCTACCGGGAGGACGACGGGGATACGCAGTATTTT
CASKFYREDDGDTQYF
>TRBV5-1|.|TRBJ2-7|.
TGCGCCAGCAGCTTTCACTACGAGCAGTACTTC
CASSFHYEQYF
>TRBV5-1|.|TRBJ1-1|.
TGCGCCAGCAGCTTTGGGAGCGGGGGAGGATGGACTGAAGCTTTCTTT
CASSFGSGGGWTEAFF
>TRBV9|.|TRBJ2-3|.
TGTGCCAGCAGCGTATTTAGCGAGAGCACAGATACGCAGTATTTT
CASSVFSESTDTQYF
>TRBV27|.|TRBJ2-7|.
TGTGCCAGCAGTTTTTCACAGGGCTACGAGCAGTACTTC
CASSFSQGYEQYF
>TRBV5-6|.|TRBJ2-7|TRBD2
TGTGCCAGCAGCTTGTCCGGGGGGACCCCCTACGAGCAGTACTTC
CASSLSGGTPYEQYF
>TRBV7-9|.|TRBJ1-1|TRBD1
TGTGCCAGCAGCTTCCTAGGACAGGGAGGCACTGAAGCTTTCTTT
CASSFLGQGGTEAFF
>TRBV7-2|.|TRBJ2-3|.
TGTGCCAGCAGTGGGAGTGGGGGGACAGATACGCAGTATTTT
CASSGSGGTDTQYF
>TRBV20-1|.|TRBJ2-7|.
TGCAGTGCTTACAACTACGAGCAGTACTTC
CSAYNYEQYF
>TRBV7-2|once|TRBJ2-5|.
TGTGCCAGCAGCTTAGAGCTCTCAGGTGGCTTTCAAGAGACCCAGTACTTC
CASSLELSGGFQETQYF
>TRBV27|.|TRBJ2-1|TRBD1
TGTGCCAGCACCCCCGGGACAGGGTTCCACAATGAGCAGTTCTTC
CASTPGTGFHNEQFF
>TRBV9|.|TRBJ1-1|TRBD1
TGTGCCAGCAGCGTTCCCTCTGCAGGGGGCGATCCCACTGAAGCTTTCTTT
CASSVPSAGGDPTEAFF
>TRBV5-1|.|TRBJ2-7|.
TGCGCCAGCAGCTTTACAGATCCGCCCCCCTTCTACGAGCAGTACTTC
CASSFTDPPPFYEQYF
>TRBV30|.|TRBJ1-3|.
TGTGCCTGGGGTGGGGGCTCGAGCTCTGGAAACACCATATATTTT
CAWGGGSSSGNTIYF
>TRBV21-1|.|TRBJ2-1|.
TGTGCCAGCATGGTGTCTAGCGGATACAATGAGCAGTTCTTC
CASMVSSGYNEQFF
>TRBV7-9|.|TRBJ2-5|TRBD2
TGTGCCAGCAGCCTCTGGGGAGTAGCGGGAGAAGAGACCCAGTACTTC
CASSLWGVAGEETQYF
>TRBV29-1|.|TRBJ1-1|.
TGCAGCGTTAATTACAACCCTGAAGCTTTCTTT
CSVNYNPEAFF
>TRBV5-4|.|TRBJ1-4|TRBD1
TGTGCCAGCAGCTGGACAGGGTCAAATGAAAAACTGTTTTTT
CASSWTGSNEKLFF
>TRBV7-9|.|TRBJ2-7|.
TGTTCCAGCAGCTCGCAGGGCTACGAGCAGTACTTC
CSSSSQGYEQYF
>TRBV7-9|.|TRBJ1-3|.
TGTTCCAGCAGCTCCTCTGGGGCAGAAGGTTCTGGAAACACCATATATTTT
CSSSSSGAEGSGNTIYF
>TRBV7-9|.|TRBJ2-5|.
TGTGCCAGCAGCTTCCTTAGACTAGTCCCAGAGACCCAGTACTTC
CASSFLRLVPETQYF
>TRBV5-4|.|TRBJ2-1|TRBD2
TGTGCCAGCAGCCCAAGGGGGACTAGCGGGAGCAATGAGCAGTTCTTC
CASSPRGTSGSNEQFF